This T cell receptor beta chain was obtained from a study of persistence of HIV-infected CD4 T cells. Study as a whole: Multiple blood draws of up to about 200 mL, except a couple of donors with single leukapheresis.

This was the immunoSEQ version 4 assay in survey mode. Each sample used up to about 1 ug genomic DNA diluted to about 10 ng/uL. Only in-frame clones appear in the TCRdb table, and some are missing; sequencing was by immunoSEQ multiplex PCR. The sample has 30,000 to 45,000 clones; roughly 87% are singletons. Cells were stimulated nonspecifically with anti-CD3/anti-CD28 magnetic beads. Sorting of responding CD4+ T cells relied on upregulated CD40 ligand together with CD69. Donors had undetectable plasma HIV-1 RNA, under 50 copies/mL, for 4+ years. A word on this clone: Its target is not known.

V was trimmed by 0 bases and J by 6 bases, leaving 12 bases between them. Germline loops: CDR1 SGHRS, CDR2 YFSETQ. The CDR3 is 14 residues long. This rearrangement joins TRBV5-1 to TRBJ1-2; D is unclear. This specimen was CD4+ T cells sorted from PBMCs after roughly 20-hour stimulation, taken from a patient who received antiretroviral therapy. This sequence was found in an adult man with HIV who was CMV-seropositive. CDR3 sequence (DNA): TGCGCCAGCAGCTTGGCCGTAACGAGTGATGGCTACACCTTC. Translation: CASSLAVTSDGYTF.